What follows are 13 T cell receptor beta chains derived from one specimen sequenced in a study of CD8 T cells in Susac syndrome. Random hexamers served to reverse transcribe about 0.5 to 1 ug RNA. One entry per CDR3 protein, called by TCRdb with MiXCR from the immunoSEQ multiplex PCR reads. The sample records 160,000 or so distinct CDR3 sequences, 90% to 95% being singletons. Sequencing was done on a sample of CD4+ T cells from PBMCs. The receptors here all came from a human donor with Susac syndrome.

This chain uses TRBV7-9 with TRBJ2-5, with 7 bases lining up with TRBD1. Per germline, CDR1 SEHNR and CDR2 FQNEAQ (reference sequence). The length of the CDR3 is 13 residues. V gave up 3 bases and J gave up 4 bases; unmatched junction bases: 2. The CDR3 nucleotides read TGTGCCAGCAGCTTTAAGGGGGCAGAGACCCAGTACTTC. Protein product: CASSFKGAETQYF.

The rearrangement joins TRBV9 to TRBJ2-1; tentatively, D is TRBD1 (6 bases). The CDR3 spans 15 residues. The germline gives CDR1 SGDLS, CDR2 YYNGEE. With 2 bases removed from V and 0 bases from J, the gap between germline ends came to 9 bases. CDR3 DNA sequence: TGTGCCAGCAGCGTCGGACAGCCCTCCTACAATGAGCAGTTCTTC. Translating gives CASSVGQPSYNEQFF.

This rearrangement joins TRBV4-3 to TRBJ1-6, with D maybe TRBD1 (6 bases). Trimming took 5 bases from V and 6 from J, leaving 14 bases between them. There are 15 residues in the CDR3. CDR1 and CDR2 (germline): LGHNA, YSLEER. Written as DNA, the CDR3 is TGCGCCAGCAGCAGTATTGGACAGATTAATTCACCCCTCCACTTT. Amino acids: CASSSIGQINSPLHF.

The genes are TRBV2 and TRBJ2-1, with TRBD2 matching over 7 bases. The germline V gene encodes CDR1 SNHLY and CDR2 FYNNEI. This CDR3 contains 14 residues. Losses at the gene ends were 3 bases for V and 12 bases for J; bases not matched to a gene: 11. In DNA, the CDR3 is TGTGCCAGCAGTGAGGGACCCACTTCGGGGGGGCAGTTCTTC. It specifies CASSEGPTSGGQFF.

This clonotype came up a few times. The chain couples TRBV20-1 to TRBJ2-3; no reliable D call. The CDR3 totals 11 residues. Germline V gene data show CDR1 as DFQATT and CDR2 as SNEGSKA (reference sequence). Trimming shortened V by 3 bases and J by 4 bases, and 5 bases separated the two germline ends. The CDR3: CSASRADTQYF. The CDR3 DNA follows: TGCAGTGCTAGTCGGGCAGATACGCAGTATTTT.

V is TRBV5-1 and J is TRBJ1-1; D uncertain. The germline V gene has CDR1 SGHRS and CDR2 YFSETQ. Trimming left V 4 bases short and J 4 bases short, with 11 bases between. The CDR3 runs 13 residues. CDR3: CASSPRETTEAFF. The CDR3 nucleotides read TGCGCCAGCAGCCCCCGGGAGACCACTGAAGCTTTCTTT.

This chain links TRBV20-1 with TRBJ1-1; weak D call: TRBD1 (5 bases). This CDR3 is 15 amino acids long. Trimming shortened V by 2 bases and J by 1 base, and 14 bases separated the two germline ends. From germline, CDR1 is DFQATT and CDR2 SNEGSKA (reference sequence). The CDR3 loop is CSARQGRRENTEAFF. In DNA form, the CDR3 reads TGCAGTGCTAGACAGGGACGGAGGGAGAACACTGAAGCTTTCTTT.

The chain employs TRBV5-1 and TRBJ2-7, with 7 bases lining up with TRBD1. The length of the CDR3 is 16 residues. Germline loops: CDR1 SGHRS, CDR2 YFSETQ. After removal of 0 bases from V and 3 bases from J, the junction contained 9 bases not matched to a gene. Here the CDR3 DNA reads TGCGCCAGCAGCTTGGACGGTAGGACAGGCGGCTACGAGCAGTACTTC. As protein: CASSLDGRTGGYEQYF.

The chain is built from TRBV6-5 and TRBJ2-5; 12 bases match TRBD2. Losses at the gene ends were 5 bases for V and 6 bases for J; bases not matched to a gene: 7. The CDR3 contains 15 residues. Germline V lookup: CDR1 MNHEY, CDR2 SVGAGI. The CDR3 region has the DNA TGTGCCAGCAGTCCCTCTAGCGGGGGGGCGAAGACCCAGTACTTC. Translating it yields CASSPSSGGAKTQYF.

The V gene is TRBV27, the J gene TRBJ2-6; D is possibly TRBD1 (6 bases). Germline V gene data show CDR1 as MNHEY and CDR2 as SMNVEV (reference sequence). The CDR3 consists of 19 residues. Trimming cost V 3 bases and J 0 bases, with 18 bases left between them. Here the CDR3 reads CASSFSQTGPSSGANVLTF. Here the CDR3 DNA reads TGTGCCAGCAGTTTTTCTCAGACAGGCCCGAGCTCTGGGGCCAACGTCCTGACTTTC.

This chain connects TRBV18 to TRBJ1-2; a possible D gene is TRBD1 (5 bases). The CDR3 sequence is 14 residues long. Per the germline V gene, CDR1 is KGHSH and CDR2 is LQKENI. V gave up 3 bases and J gave up 3 bases, with 11 bases separating them. The chain's CDR3 is CASSPSEGHYGYTF. CDR3 nucleotides: TGTGCCAGCTCACCGTCGGAGGGGCACTATGGCTACACCTTC.

The V and J genes are TRBV30 and TRBJ2-7, with D possibly matching TRBD2 (6 bases). Germline V gene sequence: CDR1 GTSNPN, CDR2 SVGIG (reference sequence). V was shortened by 0 bases and J by 6 bases, with 12 bases between the two germline ends. This CDR3 contains 13 residues. The CDR3 DNA is TGTGCCTGGAGTGTAGGGACTTTATCCGAGCAGTACTTC. Encoded protein: CAWSVGTLSEQYF.

The V and J genes are TRBV30 and TRBJ2-5, with TRBD1 as a possible D gene (5 bases). The V and J ends lost 5 bases and 2 bases respectively, with 12 bases between them. The CDR3 runs to 13 residues. CDR1 and CDR2 (germline): GTSNPN, SVGIG (reference sequence). The CDR3 loop is CAWERDSQETQYF. The CDR3 nucleotides are TGTGCCTGGGAAAGAGACAGTCAAGAGACCCAGTACTTC.